Shown below are 13 T cell receptor beta chains from a single sample sequenced in a study of Graves' ophthalmopathy and Graves' hyperthyroidism (dated by TCRdb to the late 2010s). The sequencing machine was an Illumina HiSeq 2000. TCR beta CDR3 regions were amplified from RNA transcripts for repertoire sequencing. The first round was an RT-PCR using HTBI primers with the Qiagen OneStep RT-PCR kit, and this first round was followed by a second-round multiplex PCR, then size selection and purification. TCRdb reprocessing: public reads trimmed at Q25 with fastp, clones called with MiXCR, in-frame beta chains kept. Every CDR3 protein is listed once, alongside the most common genes and DNA of its rows. This sample gives fewer than 650,000 distinct CDR3 sequences in total; 20% to 25% of them show up just once. The ten largest make up roughly 7.4% of the sample. Sample: peripheral blood. The receptors were sampled from a woman aged 18-35 years with stable Graves' hyperthyroidism. Some clones in this sample may be carry-over from other donors' samples. Donor details come from another sample of the same person, matched by shared clones.

The rearrangement uses TRBV12-3 or TRBV12-4 and TRBJ1-2; TRBD1 matches 9 bases. V was clipped by 5 bases and J by 5 bases; unmatched bases: 9. This CDR3 is 15 amino acids long. CDR3 sequence (DNA): TGTGCCAGCAGTGAGACAGGGGGAGCAGGTTATGGCTACACCTTC. Its protein product is CASSETGGAGYGYTF.

This clonotype was seen ten or more times. This chain uses TRBV6-5 with TRBJ1-5; unclear D gene. Looked up from germline, CDR1 is MNHEY and CDR2 is SVGAGI. CDR3 length equals 13 residues. V was clipped by 4 bases and J by 5 bases, with 9 bases between them. This CDR3 reads CASSFGLDQPQHF. CDR3 sequence (DNA): TGTGCCAGCAGTTTCGGGTTAGATCAGCCCCAGCATTTT.

This clonotype was detected ten times or more. The chain joins TRBV7-9 to TRBJ2-7; D perhaps matches TRBD2 (6 bases). Per the germline V gene, CDR1 is SEHNR and CDR2 is FQNEAQ (reference sequence). The CDR3 has 14 amino acids. Trimming stripped 2 bases from V and 5 bases from J, with 13 bases between. This chain's CDR3 is CASSLLGGGDEQYF. The DNA of the CDR3 is TGTGCCAGCAGCTTACTGGGAGGTGGCGACGAGCAGTACTTC. Variable domain in full (rest from reference TRBV7-9 and TRBJ2-7): DTGVSQNPRHKITKRGQNVTFRCDPISEHNRLYWYRQTLGQGPEFLTYFQNEAQLEKSRLLSDRFSAERPKGSFSTLEIQRTEQGDSAMYLCASSLLGGGDEQYFGPGTRLTVT.

This clonotype was seen ten or more times. The rearrangement joins TRBV28 to TRBJ1-2, with a weak D call TRBD1 (5 bases). The CDR3 consists of 14 residues. V lost 5 bases and J lost 4, with 14 bases in between. CDR1 and CDR2 from the germline V gene are MDHEN and SYDVKM. CDR3: CASSLLRAVYGYTF. The CDR3 DNA sequence: TGTGCCAGCAGTCTACTCAGGGCCGTCTATGGCTACACCTTC.

This clonotype was observed many times. The chain employs TRBV11-2 and TRBJ2-7, with D perhaps TRBD2 (5 bases). Germline lookup yields CDR1 SGHAT and CDR2 FQNNGV. V shed 4 bases and J shed 3 bases, with 10 bases lying between them. This CDR3 spans 13 amino acids. This CDR3 is CASSSPRDYEQYF. CDR3 nucleotide sequence: TGTGCCAGCAGCTCCCCTCGGGACTACGAGCAGTACTTC. The full variable domain, in which reference TRBV11-2 and TRBJ2-7 provide the parts outside the CDR3, is EAGVAQSPRYKIIEKRQSVAFWCNPISGHATLYWYQQILGQGPKLLIQFQNNGVVDDSQLPKDRFSAERLKGVDSTLKIQPAKLEDSAVYLCASSSPRDYEQYFGPGTRLTVT.

This clonotype has at least ten counts. The gene calls are TRBV30 and TRBJ1-2; no firm D call. Between the trimmed V and J ends, which lost 3 bases and 0 bases, there was a span of 14 bases. Germline CDR1 is GTSNPN and CDR2 is SVGIG (reference sequence). This CDR3 contains 15 residues. The chain's CDR3 is CAWSPTVTPNYGYTF. The CDR3 DNA sequence: TGTGCCTGGAGCCCCACAGTTACCCCTAACTATGGCTACACCTTC.

This clonotype showed up many times. This chain connects TRBV4-1 to TRBJ1-1; 7 bases map to TRBD1. The V segment lost 7 bases and the J segment 0 bases; nucleotides outside the gene matches: 8. The CDR3 is 15 amino acids. Germline V gene data show CDR1 as MGHRA and CDR2 as YSYEKL. The DNA of the CDR3 is TGCGCCAGCACAGACAGGGTAGTAATGAACACTGAAGCTTTCTTT. The encoded protein is CASTDRVVMNTEAFF.

This clonotype was detected many times. V and J are TRBV2 and TRBJ1-6; D unresolved. In germline, CDR1 is SNHLY, CDR2 FYNNEI. There are 14 residues in the CDR3. Trimming took 1 base from V and 11 from J, leaving 12 bases between them. CDR3 nucleotides: TGTGCCAGCAGTGAAGGAATATTGGGGACACCCCTCCACTTT. It codes for CASSEGILGTPLHF.

This clonotype was observed a handful of times. The rearrangement links TRBV6-1 to TRBJ2-7; tentatively, D is TRBD2 (5 bases). Per germline, CDR1 MNHNS and CDR2 SASEGT. V was pared by 8 bases and J by 3 bases, with 14 bases between. This CDR3 comprises 13 residues. The CDR3 sequence: CASEGISFYEQYF. CDR3 coding DNA: TGTGCCAGCGAGGGAATTAGCTTCTACGAGCAGTACTTC.

As regards this clonotype: A much larger clone lies a single base off, so this may be a read error. V and J are TRBV11-1 and TRBJ1-1; D call uncertain. The CDR3 length is 11 residues. CDR1 is SGHAT, CDR2 FQDESV, per germline (reference sequence). Trimming cost V 5 bases and J 6 bases, with 7 bases left between them. DNA of the CDR3: TGTGCCAGCAGCCCCCACGCTGAAGCTTTCTTT. Translating gives CASSPHAEAFF.

Many counts were recorded for this clonotype. The chain recombines TRBV30 with TRBJ1-3, with D possibly being TRBD1 (6 bases). Germline loops: CDR1 GTSNPN, CDR2 SVGIG (reference sequence). V lost 7 bases to trimming and J lost 2 bases, with 15 bases between them. CDR3 size: 14 residues. CDR3 loop: CASGTHPAGNTIYF. The CDR3 bases are TGTGCCTCCGGGACACATCCTGCTGGAAACACCATATATTTT.

This chain connects TRBV6-1 to TRBJ1-2; D uncertain. The V end lost 1 base, the J end lost 4 bases, and 16 bases lay between the germline ends. The CDR3 runs 16 residues. Per germline, CDR1 MNHNS and CDR2 SASEGT. The CDR3 is CASSEEVTPLLYGYTF. The CDR3 DNA follows: TGTGCCAGCAGTGAAGAGGTAACTCCCCTACTCTATGGCTACACCTTC.

This clonotype was seen at least ten times. The gene calls are TRBV6-5 and TRBJ1-6; a possible D gene is TRBD1 (6 bases). The germline CDR1 and CDR2 sequences are MNHEY and SVGAGI. The CDR3 totals 13 residues. V was pared by 5 bases and J by 9 bases, with 11 bases between. CDR3 sequence reads: CASSTGIGSPLHF. The CDR3 DNA follows: TGTGCCAGCAGTACAGGGATCGGTTCACCCCTCCACTTT.